One and the same sample provided the 19 T cell receptor beta chains below, sequenced in a study of blood T cell repertoires in COVID-19. Method: immunoSEQ multiplex PCR; TCRdb's copy keeps in-frame clones and lacks some. The repertoire holds 75,000 to 100,000 clones, with around 90% as singletons. The source material was peripheral blood. The receptors come from an elderly woman with acute or convalescent COVID-19.

This clone was detected a few times. The chain combines TRBV9 with TRBJ2-3; TRBD2 aligns across 11 bases. The germline CDR1 and CDR2 sequences are SGDLS and YYNGEE. The CDR3 extends over 16 amino acids. V lost 4 bases and J lost 5; bases outside the gene matches: 9. The CDR3 loop is CASSSNLAGGLDTQYF. The CDR3 nucleotides read TGTGCCAGCAGCTCGAACCTAGCGGGGGGACTAGATACGCAGTATTTT.

The V and J genes are TRBV27 and TRBJ1-2; D possibly corresponds to TRBD1 (6 bases). The CDR3 is 13 amino acids. With 4 bases removed from V and 8 bases from J, the gap between germline ends came to 14 bases. The germline CDR1 and CDR2 sequences are MNHEY and SMNVEV (reference sequence). CDR3 amino acids: CASSWDNEGGYTF. The CDR3 nucleotides read TGTGCCAGCAGTTGGGACAATGAAGGAGGCTACACCTTC.

V is TRBV27 and J is TRBJ2-1; TRBD2 matches at 7 bases. The length of the CDR3 is 16 residues. CDR1 is MNHEY and CDR2 is SMNVEV in the germline V gene (reference sequence). With 5 bases clipped from V and 6 bases from J, the junction kept 13 bases outside the gene matches. The CDR3 nucleotides read TGTGCCAGCAGTCCGTACGGCGGGAGCGGGGCCAATGAGCAGTTCTTC. Translating it yields CASSPYGGSGANEQFF.

The chain carries TRBV24-1 and TRBJ1-5, with 9 bases fitting TRBD1. Germline CDR1 is KGHDR and CDR2 is SFDVKD. Trimming removed 6 bases from V and 4 bases from J; junction bases left unmatched: 3. The CDR3 sequence is 14 residues long. The CDR3 DNA is TGTGCCACCAGTCAAGGACAGGGGAATCAGCCCCAGCATTTT. Protein: CATSQGQGNQPQHF.

The chain is built from TRBV19 and TRBJ2-2; TRBD2 matches at 12 bases. CDR1 is LNHDA, CDR2 SQIVND, per germline (reference sequence). Trimming took 0 bases from V and 6 from J; bases not matched to a gene: 2. The length of the CDR3 is 16 residues. The CDR3 loop is CASSIEASGRAGELFF. CDR3 in DNA: TGTGCCAGTAGTATAGAAGCTAGCGGGAGGGCCGGGGAGCTGTTTTTT.

The chain carries TRBV7-9 and TRBJ1-4; 7 bases are shared with TRBD1. Looked up from germline, CDR1 is SEHNR and CDR2 is FQNEAQ (reference sequence). Unmatched junction bases numbered 3, after V lost 0 bases and J lost 5 bases. The CDR3 extends over 15 amino acids. CDR3 nucleotide sequence: TGTGCCAGCAGCTTAGCAACAGGGGTGAATGAAAAACTGTTTTTT. This sequence encodes CASSLATGVNEKLFF.

This chain connects TRBV5-6 to TRBJ2-3; TRBD2 matches 7 bases. The CDR3 is 15 amino acids. Germline-derived CDR1 and CDR2 are SGHDT and YYEEEE. V trimming: 4 bases; J trimming: 4 bases; junction bases outside the gene matches: 9. The CDR3 loop reads CASSPIGGRSDTQYF. The CDR3 DNA reads TGTGCCAGCAGCCCGATAGGCGGGAGATCAGATACGCAGTATTTT.

The rearrangement links TRBV6-5 to TRBJ2-7; 11 nucleotides agree with TRBD1. Germline trimming cut 6 bases from V and 5 bases from J; bases unmatched to any gene: 6. Germline CDR1 and CDR2: MNHEY and SVGAGI. The CDR3 spans 14 residues. CDR3 nucleotide sequence: TGTGCCAGCAGCGCGGACAGGGGGCACCACGAGCAGTACTTC. Translation gives CASSADRGHHEQYF.

The CDR3 coding sequence is TGTGCCTGGACCGCACAGGGGGCGAAGGAGCAGTACTTC. It translates to CAWTAQGAKEQYF. This rearrangement joins TRBV30 to TRBJ2-7; 9 bases align to TRBD1. The CDR3 extends over 13 amino acids. Germline V gene data show CDR1 as GTSNPN and CDR2 as SVGIG (reference sequence). With V trimmed by 4 bases and J by 7 bases, 8 bases remained unmatched.

CDR3 sequence: CAWTTQGGNSPLHF. For the CDR3, the DNA is TGTGCCTGGACCACACAGGGGGGGAATTCACCCCTCCACTTT. The rearrangement uses TRBV30 and TRBJ1-6, with 8 nucleotides matching TRBD1. Germline V gene data show CDR1 as GTSNPN and CDR2 as SVGIG (reference sequence). The CDR3 spans 14 residues. V shed 4 bases and J 7 bases; nucleotides not matched to a gene: 6.

This clone was observed a few times. V gene TRBV7-8 combines with J gene TRBJ1-5; the D gene is possibly TRBD1 (5 bases). Germline assignment: CDR1 SGHVS and CDR2 FQNEAQ. The length of the CDR3 is 15 residues. V gave up 5 bases and J gave up 6 bases, with 17 bases separating them. CDR3 nucleotides: TGTGCCAGCAGCCTTGGGGGTCGGGGAGGTCAGCCCCAGCATTTT. As protein: CASSLGGRGGQPQHF.

The chain has TRBV29-1 and TRBJ2-1; TRBD2 agrees at 9 bases. The germline V gene encodes CDR1 SQVTM and CDR2 ANQGSEA. CDR3 length equals 15 residues. V gave up 7 bases and J gave up 5 bases; unmatched junction bases: 12. Here the CDR3 reads CSAPPLAGSNNEQFF. CDR3 bases: TGCAGCGCCCCTCCCCTAGCGGGAAGCAACAATGAGCAGTTCTTC.

The rearrangement links TRBV4-3 to TRBJ1-1; D is perhaps TRBD1 (5 bases). The germline V gene has CDR1 LGHNA and CDR2 YSLEER. With 0 bases removed from V and 8 bases from J, the gap between germline ends came to 16 bases. The CDR3 runs to 15 residues. DNA of the CDR3: TGCGCCAGCAGCCAAGAGGGGCTATCGCGATCCGAAGCTTTCTTT. This encodes CASSQEGLSRSEAFF.

V usage is TRBV10-3 and J usage is TRBJ2-3; 9 bases are a match to TRBD1. This CDR3 comprises 16 residues. Trimming removed 6 bases from V and 1 base from J; junction bases left unmatched: 8. Germline loops: CDR1 ENHRY, CDR2 SYGVKD. In DNA, the CDR3 is TGTGCCATCAGGGATGGGACAGGGTTCGGCACAGATACGCAGTATTTT. It yields the protein CAIRDGTGFGTDTQYF.

The CDR3 DNA sequence: TGTGCCAGCAGCCGAGCCGGGACTAGCGGGAGGGCGGGTCAAGAGACCCAGTACTTC. Its protein product is CASSRAGTSGRAGQETQYF. V is TRBV4-2 and J is TRBJ2-5, with TRBD2 identical over 16 bases. V gave up 4 bases and J gave up 2 bases; unmatched junction bases: 10. The length of the CDR3 is 19 residues. CDR1 and CDR2 from the germline V gene are LGHNA and YNFKEQ.

The rearrangement joins TRBV9 to TRBJ2-5; 9 bases are shared with TRBD2. J lost 4 bases, V lost 2 bases, and 9 bases had no gene match. CDR1 SGDLS and CDR2 YYNGEE come from the germline V gene. The CDR3 is 16 amino acids. The CDR3 protein is CASSVSGGGVGETQYF. CDR3 nucleotide sequence: TGTGCCAGCAGCGTTTCGGGCGGGGGGGTTGGAGAGACCCAGTACTTC.

This sequence joins TRBV10-3 and TRBJ1-2, with D possibly being TRBD1 (6 bases). The CDR3 is 13 residues long. Germline-derived CDR1 and CDR2 are ENHRY and SYGVKD. V was clipped by 7 bases and J by 4 bases, with 13 bases between them. CDR3 nucleotides: TGTGCCATCAAGACGACAGGCATCTATGGCTACACCTTC. It codes for CAIKTTGIYGYTF.

The chain is built from TRBV5-4 and TRBJ2-7; D may be TRBD1 (5 bases). The V gene lost 4 bases and the J gene lost 0 bases, with 8 bases spanning the gap. The CDR3 is made up of 13 amino acids. CDR1 and CDR2 from the germline V gene are SGHNT and YYREEE (reference sequence). The CDR3 here is CASSPQGSYEQYF. The CDR3 region has the DNA TGTGCCAGCAGCCCCCAGGGCTCCTACGAGCAGTACTTC.

The chain combines TRBV5-1 with TRBJ1-2, with D possibly being TRBD1 (5 bases). Germline lookup yields CDR1 SGHRS and CDR2 YFSETQ. V was trimmed by 0 bases and J by 6 bases, leaving 12 bases between them. The CDR3 covers 14 residues. The CDR3 nucleotides are TGCGCCAGCAGCTTGGCCGAAGGGGTACATGGCTACACCTTC. It codes for CASSLAEGVHGYTF.